The rows below give T cell receptor beta chains drawn from one sample of a study of cytomegalovirus exposure and HLA in healthy donors. This table comes from immunoSEQ multiplex PCR, and its TCRdb copy is limited to in-frame clones, with some not included. The data contain some 240,000 clones, roughly 80% of them singletons. The source material was PBMCs. The receptors derive from a male donor in good health and CMV-seronegative. Each CDR3 is given with its conserved first and last residue. A D gene is named only where the DNA matches it firmly.

d_gene	j_gene	v_gene	CDR3aa	CDR3nt
NA	TRBJ2-1	TRBV2	CASSGTNYNEQFF	TGTGCCAGCTCCGGGACAAACTACAATGAACAGTTCTTC
NA	TRBJ1-3	TRBV5-3	CARSLGGASGNTIYF	TGTGCCAGAAGCTTGGGCGGCGCCTCTGGAAACACCATATATTTT
NA	TRBJ2-3	TRBV5-4	CASSFWNRVSADTQYF	TGTGCCAGCAGCTTTTGGAACAGGGTTAGCGCAGATACGCAGTATTTT
NA	TRBJ2-3	TRBV27	CASSLSIGSADTQYF	TGTGCCAGCAGTTTATCAATCGGGAGTGCAGATACGCAGTATTTT
TRBD2	TRBJ2-2	TRBV2	CASSGLGLAGGAGELFF	TGTGCCAGCAGTGGACTAGGACTAGCGGGAGGTGCCGGGGAGCTGTTTTTT
TRBD2	TRBJ2-5	TRBV11-2	CASSLGVAGEETQYF	TGTGCCAGCAGCTTAGGGGTAGCGGGAGAAGAGACCCAGTACTTC
NA	TRBJ1-5	TRBV18	CASSPRAANPGGNQPQHF	TGTGCCAGCTCACCACGGGCAGCTAATCCCGGGGGCAATCAGCCCCAGCATTTT
NA	TRBJ2-7	TRBV7-9	CASSSITGTNAQGKYEQYF	TGTGCCAGCAGCTCCATCACCGGGACCAACGCACAGGGAAAGTACGAGCAGTACTTC
NA	TRBJ2-7	TRBV9	CASSRTDGGYEQYF	TGTGCCAGCAGTCGAACCGACGGGGGCTACGAGCAGTACTTC
NA	TRBJ1-1	TRBV6-5	CASTEGRVTEAFF	TGTGCCAGCACTGAAGGGAGGGTCACTGAAGCTTTCTTT